These T cell receptor beta chains were read from a single sample in a study of T-cell reconstitution after alpha-beta-depleted transplantation in children. TCRdb processed the PCR reads anew with MiXCR; each CDR3 protein has one entry. Of a few hundred thousand distinct CDR3 sequences detected, roughly 10% appear once; the ten largest clones hold 28%. This material consisted of PBMCs, taken before TCRalphabeta/CD19-depleted stem cell transplant. Source of these receptors: a child under two years old with acute myeloid leukemia, due to receive a stem cell transplant. CDR3s include the opening cysteine and the closing phenylalanine or tryptophan. A D gene is named only where the DNA matches it firmly. Clone size is shown for a subset of rows, as once, few, many or a class of expanded clone.

D	size	V	J	DNA	CDR3
.	many	TRBV5-1	TRBJ2-3	TGCGCCAGCCAGGGGACTAGCACAGATACGCAGTATTTT	CASQGTSTDTQYF
TRBD1	.	TRBV28	TRBJ1-2	TGTGCCAGCAGCCGGAGGACAGGCTCGCGAGCTAACTATGGCTACACCTTC	CASSRRTGSRANYGYTF
TRBD2	.	TRBV7-2	TRBJ2-1	TGTGCCAGCAGCTTTAGACTAGCCGGAAATGAGCAGTTCTTC	CASSFRLAGNEQFF
TRBD1	many	TRBV27	TRBJ1-2	TGTGCCAGCAGTTTGAGACAGGGGAATGGCTACACCTTC	CASSLRQGNGYTF
.	many	TRBV7-9	TRBJ2-5	TGTGCCAGCAGCCACCCTCGGGGGCTACAAGAGACCCAGTACTTC	CASSHPRGLQETQYF
.	.	TRBV5-1	TRBJ2-5	TGCGCCAGCAGCGACGGACTCGGAACACAAGAGACCCAGTACTTC	CASSDGLGTQETQYF
TRBD2	.	TRBV20-1	TRBJ2-1	TGCAGTGTCGAACCGGTAGCGGGGGGGTTGAGGGGTAATGAGCAGTTCTTC	CSVEPVAGGLRGNEQFF
.	once	TRBV20-1	TRBJ1-2	TGCAGTGCCACCGAGGGTTGGGGTGTGGGGCTCGACTACACCTTC	CSATEGWGVGLDYTF
TRBD1	many	TRBV20-1	TRBJ2-3	TGCAGTGCTAGAGAGGGACAGGCTCCCCTGTATTTT	CSAREGQAPLYF
.	many	TRBV7-2	TRBJ2-5	TGTGCCAGCAGCGCCTCACCTGGGAAGCAAGAGACCCAGTACTTC	CASSASPGKQETQYF
.	many	TRBV5-1	TRBJ1-1	TGCGCCAGCTCCCGCGGACACCCGAACACTGAAGCTTTCTTT	CASSRGHPNTEAFF
.	.	TRBV28	TRBJ2-5	TGTGCCAGCAGTTTATACTGGATAGGTGAGACCCAGTACTTC	CASSLYWIGETQYF
TRBD2	many	TRBV5-1	TRBJ2-7	TGCGCCAGCAGCTTGTACCTAGCGGGAGACGAGCAGTACTTC	CASSLYLAGDEQYF
TRBD1	many	TRBV29-1	TRBJ2-7	TGCAGCGTCGCAGGGGGCGGAGGATTCTCCTACGAGCAGTACTTC	CSVAGGGGFSYEQYF
TRBD2	many	TRBV7-9	TRBJ2-1	TGTGCCAGCAGCGTTCAGCGGGAGAAGAGGGATGAGCAGTTCTTC	CASSVQREKRDEQFF
TRBD1	many	TRBV29-1	TRBJ1-2	TGCAGCGTTGAAGACGGACAGGGCGATGGCTACACCTTC	CSVEDGQGDGYTF
.	many	TRBV2	TRBJ1-2	TGTGCCAGCAGGGGGGCGAGCTATGGCTACACCTTC	CASRGASYGYTF
.	many	TRBV5-1	TRBJ2-7	TGCGCCAGCAGCGAGGACAGCCAGCCCGAGCAGTACTTC	CASSEDSQPEQYF
.	many	TRBV18	TRBJ2-5	TGTGCCAGCTCACCACGGGGGAACCAAGAGACCCAGTACTTC	CASSPRGNQETQYF
TRBD2	few	TRBV10-2	TRBJ2-2	TGCGCCAGCCTACGACTAGCGGGAACGAACACCGGGGAGCTGTTTTTT	CASLRLAGTNTGELFF
TRBD1	many	TRBV24-1	TRBJ2-7	TGTGCCACCAGTGATCCCGGGACAGGGGTCTACGAGCAGTACTTC	CATSDPGTGVYEQYF
TRBD1	many	TRBV20-1	TRBJ2-1	TGCAGTGCCTGGAAGGGGGCTAATGTCTACAATGAGCAGTTCTTC	CSAWKGANVYNEQFF
.	many	TRBV5-1	TRBJ2-5	TGCGCCAGCAGTAAAGACTCTGGGACGCAAGAGACCCAGTACTTC	CASSKDSGTQETQYF
.	many	TRBV20-1	TRBJ2-1	TGCAGTGCAGGGGTTGAGCAGTTCTTC	CSAGVEQFF
.	many	TRBV20-1	TRBJ2-1	TGCAGTTCTAGAGTTTGGAGCGGTGGGTCCTACAATGAGCAGTTCTTC	CSSRVWSGGSYNEQFF
.	many	TRBV19	TRBJ1-1	TGTGCCAGTAGTAGGGGACTCGCAGACTTGGCTTTCTTT	CASSRGLADLAFF
.	many	TRBV21-1	TRBJ2-4	TGTGCCCCCGGGGCTCCCCTAGCCAAAAACATTCAGTACTTC	CAPGAPLAKNIQYF
TRBD2	.	TRBV20-1	TRBJ2-3	TGCAACGCCATCCTAGCGGGGGTGGATACGCAGTATTTT	CNAILAGVDTQYF
.	many	TRBV4-2	TRBJ2-7	TGTGCCAGCAGCCCCTCGGCACAGGACTACGAGCAGTACTTC	CASSPSAQDYEQYF
.	many	TRBV6-5	TRBJ1-2	TGTGCCAGCAGTTACTCGGATCAGGGTGCCTATGGCTACACCTTC	CASSYSDQGAYGYTF
.	many	TRBV7-2	TRBJ2-7	TGTGCCAGCAGCTTAGATCTCGAATCGATTTTCGAGCAGTACTTC	CASSLDLESIFEQYF
.	many	TRBV12-3/TRBV12-4	TRBJ1-4	TGTGCCAGTGGACAGCACCAAAATGAAAAACTGTTTTTT	CASGQHQNEKLFF
.	few	TRBV27	TRBJ2-3	TGTGCCAGCAGCGGCTTTCAGGGGGGGAGGGATACGCAGTATTTT	CASSGFQGGRDTQYF
.	many	TRBV5-1	TRBJ2-1	TGCGCCAGCAGCTTGTGGCTGCCAACCAACAATGAGCAGTTCTTC	CASSLWLPTNNEQFF
.	many	TRBV7-8	TRBJ1-3	TGTGCCAGCAGCTTACTATGGGGGGGCTGGAGCTCTGGAAACACCATATATTTT	CASSLLWGGWSSGNTIYF
.	many	TRBV5-1	TRBJ2-7	TGCGCCAGCAGCTGGGGTGGATCGGGTTCCTACGAGCAGTACTTC	CASSWGGSGSYEQYF
TRBD2	few	TRBV4-2	TRBJ2-7	TGTGCCAGCAGCCAAGATTGGACTAGCTTTTCCTACGAGCAGTACTTC	CASSQDWTSFSYEQYF
TRBD1	many	TRBV7-8	TRBJ2-7	TGTGCCAGCAGCTTAGTAGGGGGGACAGGGTCGTACGAGCAGTACTTC	CASSLVGGTGSYEQYF
.	many	TRBV6-5	TRBJ1-1	TGTGCCAGCAGCCTCGGACCGCCGGGGACTGAAGCTTTCTTT	CASSLGPPGTEAFF
.	many	TRBV5-6	TRBJ2-1	TGTGCCAGCAGCTTACGGGTAAGCGGGCAGTTCTTC	CASSLRVSGQFF
.	many	TRBV20-1	TRBJ1-6	TGCAGTCAGTGGCGTGGGGGGGGTGGGTCACCCCTCCACTTT	CSQWRGGGGSPLHF
.	.	TRBV13	TRBJ2-7	TGTGCCAGCAGCTTCCGCCCCGACAGCTCCTACGAGCAGTACTTC	CASSFRPDSSYEQYF
TRBD2	.	TRBV11-2	TRBJ2-3	TGTGCCAGCAGCCAGGGGTCTAGCGGGAGGACGTCTGGCACATATACGCAGTATTTT	CASSQGSSGRTSGTYTQYF
TRBD2	many	TRBV5-6	TRBJ2-1	TGTGCCAGCAGCCCAGGACTAGCGGGCCCCTACAATGAGCAGTTCTTC	CASSPGLAGPYNEQFF
.	many	TRBV7-9	TRBJ1-3	TGTGCCAGCAGCTCCAGGGAATTCTCTGGAAACACCATATATTTT	CASSSREFSGNTIYF
.	many	TRBV20-1	TRBJ2-1	TGCAGTGCTAGAAGGGGCCTAGGGGCGAATGAGCAGTTCTTC	CSARRGLGANEQFF
.	many	TRBV7-6	TRBJ2-1	TGTGCCAGCAGCTTAGCCGACAAATACAATGAGCAGTTCTTC	CASSLADKYNEQFF
.	many	TRBV27	TRBJ1-6	TGTGCCAGCAGTCCCACCCCAGGGAGAGGGGAATCACCCCTCCACTTT	CASSPTPGRGESPLHF
.	many	TRBV13	TRBJ2-7	TGTGCCAGCAGCCACCGAGAAGGTACCTCCTACGAGCAGTACTTC	CASSHREGTSYEQYF
.	many	TRBV2	TRBJ1-1	TGTGCCAGCAGTGAAGACGGGGGGGGCACTGAAGCTTTCTTT	CASSEDGGGTEAFF
TRBD2	many	TRBV12-3/TRBV12-4	TRBJ2-1	TGTGCCAGCAGCCCAAAGACTAGCGTTTTCCCTAACAATGAGCAGTTCTTC	CASSPKTSVFPNNEQFF
TRBD1	many	TRBV29-1	TRBJ1-1	TGCAGTGGCTCGGAGGGGGCTAGGAACACTGAAGCTTTCTTT	CSGSEGARNTEAFF
.	many	TRBV12-3/TRBV12-4	TRBJ1-5	TGTGCCAGCAGTTTACAGGGGAATCAGCCCCAGCATTTT	CASSLQGNQPQHF
.	many	TRBV5-6	TRBJ1-3	TGTGCCAGCAGCGAGGACACGGGAAACACCATATATTTT	CASSEDTGNTIYF
.	many	TRBV7-3	TRBJ2-3	TGTGCCAGCAGCTCGTTCTCTAGCACAGATACGCAGTATTTT	CASSSFSSTDTQYF
.	.	TRBV30	TRBJ1-2	TGTGCCTGGATTTCGGGGCAGGGGACTGGCTACACCTTC	CAWISGQGTGYTF
TRBD2	many	TRBV10-3	TRBJ2-5	TGTGCCATCAGTGGTCCTCTAGCGGGAGGGCCCAAGACCCAGTACTTC	CAISGPLAGGPKTQYF
TRBD2	many	TRBV7-9	TRBJ2-7	TGTGCCAGCAGCTTGAGTATAGCGGGGGCCTACGAGCAGTACTTC	CASSLSIAGAYEQYF
.	many	TRBV7-9	TRBJ2-7	TGTGCCAGCAGCTTAGTCGGCAGGAGGAACGAGCAGTACTTC	CASSLVGRRNEQYF
TRBD1	many	TRBV3-1	TRBJ2-3	TGTGCCAGCAGCCAACGGGACAGCAAAACAGATACGCAGTATTTT	CASSQRDSKTDTQYF